These 5 T cell receptor beta chains share one sample of origin, sequenced in a study of CD8+ T cells in alopecia areata (dated by TCRdb to about 2018). The receptor library was made with the immunoSEQ multiplex PCR assay. RNA was extracted from all samples and reverse transcribed into cDNA as template for TCR sequencing. The clones in this table, taken by TCRdb from immuneACCESS, are in-frame only. Not every clone is retained; where verified, under half of the shortfall comes from an unresolved V gene, and the cause of the rest is unknown. The sample table holds roughly 100,000 clones, of which about 60% were seen once. The ten top clones hold 8% to 10% of the sample. Sequencing input: CD4+ T cells sorted from blood. The receptors were sampled from a human donor in good health.

The chain combines TRBV29-1 with TRBJ2-3, with D unclear. Germline CDR1 reads SQVTM; CDR2 reads ANQGSEA. The CDR3 loop spans 14 amino acids. V was pared by 4 bases and J by 2 bases, with 13 bases between. The CDR3: CSVAGRLTTDTQYF. CDR3 DNA sequence: TGCAGCGTTGCGGGCAGGCTGACCACAGATACGCAGTATTTT.

The gene calls are TRBV5-4 and TRBJ1-6, with D unresolved. CDR3 length equals 15 residues. Germline-derived CDR1 and CDR2 are SGHNT and YYREEE (reference sequence). V was cut by 7 bases and J by 4 bases, with 15 bases left in between. The CDR3 sequence: CASSWGGRYNSPLHF. The CDR3 DNA follows: TGTGCCAGCTCTTGGGGAGGACGATATAATTCACCCCTCCACTTT.

The chain carries TRBV30 and TRBJ1-1; weak D call: TRBD1 (5 bases). Germline assignment: CDR1 GTSNPN and CDR2 SVGIG (reference sequence). Trimming stripped 2 bases from V and 1 base from J, with 8 bases between. The CDR3 sequence is 13 residues long. The CDR3 loop is CAWSWGENTEAFF. The CDR3 DNA is TGTGCCTGGAGTTGGGGGGAGAACACTGAAGCTTTCTTT.

This rearrangement joins TRBV5-1 to TRBJ1-6; 7 positions match TRBD1. From germline, CDR1 is SGHRS and CDR2 YFSETQ. The V segment lost 4 bases and the J segment 7 bases; nucleotides outside the gene matches: 8. The CDR3 has 15 residues. CDR3 DNA: TGCGCCAGCAGCGTAACGACAGGGAGCAATTCACCCCTCCACTTT. Translation gives CASSVTTGSNSPLHF.

The chain employs TRBV10-3 and TRBJ2-1; D not certain. Germline V gives CDR1 ENHRY, CDR2 SYGVKD. This CDR3 is 15 amino acids long. Trimming shortened V by 3 bases and J by 5 bases, and 14 bases separated the two germline ends. CDR3 in DNA: TGTGCCATCAGTGAAGGCCAACTGGACCACAATGAGCAGTTCTTC. It codes for CAISEGQLDHNEQFF.